The clone carrying this T cell receptor beta chain has just a few counts. Its matching antigen is unknown. This CDR3 is built from 15 residues. In germline, CDR1 is MGHRA, CDR2 YSYEKL. V was shortened by 1 base and J by 10 bases, with 19 bases between the two germline ends. This record belongs to a study of T-cell memory formation after mild COVID-19. About the study: Largely donor-specific TCR clusters were found.

Findings of the study overall: Some clones that responded were present in memory (sampled pre-infection), which suggests cross-reactive memory joined. A second wave expanding day 15 to 37 was CD4+-biased; contracting clones were balanced. The main location of contracting CD4+ clones was CM and EM, and that of contracting CD8+ clones was EMRA.

A single record per CDR3 protein comes from TCRdb applying MiXCR to the 5' RACE reads. The sample has about 320,000 distinct CDR3 sequences, roughly an eighth seen once. This receptor was taken from a man aged 18 to 30 who had mild COVID-19 (a few samples of this study predate the infection). Cell type and time point are not known. Material: PBMCs or a T cell subset sorted from them (not recorded which). V is TRBV4-1 and J is TRBJ1-2; possible D gene TRBD1, 5 bases. The CDR3 sequence is CASSQVSLGPGDYTF. The CDR3 nucleotides are TGCGCCAGCAGCCAAGTCTCCCTGGGGCCCGGCGACTACACCTTC.